This TCR beta chain was found in a study of cytomegalovirus exposure and HLA in healthy donors. On the study more broadly: Within the Caucasian-associated ancestry cluster were roughly 82% of the approximately 400 genotyped donors. Notes on the study in general: There was a cluster of highly shared sequence variants that was likely a sequencing artifact. TRBV6-2, TRBV6-3 and some other V segments were excluded as indistinguishable.

Comment on this clone: Its specificity is unknown.

The PCR had 60 Vbeta and 13 Jbeta primers. Only in-frame clones appear in the TCRdb table, and some are missing; sequencing was by immunoSEQ multiplex PCR. The sample lists around 86,000 clones; around 80% were seen once. Germline V lookup: CDR1 SEHNR, CDR2 FQNEAQ (reference sequence). V shed 1 base and J shed 3 bases, with 12 bases lying between them. The CDR3 sequence is 15 residues long. This sequence was found in a man aged 45-65 years in good health and CMV-seropositive. The V call is TRBV7-9, the J call TRBJ1-1; tentatively, D is TRBD1 (6 bases). The sample comprised PBMCs. DNA for the CDR3: TGTGCCAGCAGCTTAGGCGGGGGGCGCGACACTGAAGCTTTCTTT. This gives the protein CASSLGGGRDTEAFF. Full variable domain (rest looked up from reference TRBV7-9 and TRBJ1-1): DTGVSQNPRHKITKRGQNVTFRCDPISEHNRLYWYRQTLGQGPEFLTYFQNEAQLEKSRLLSDRFSAERPKGSFSTLEIQRTEQGDSAMYLCASSLGGGRDTEAFFGQGTRLTVV.